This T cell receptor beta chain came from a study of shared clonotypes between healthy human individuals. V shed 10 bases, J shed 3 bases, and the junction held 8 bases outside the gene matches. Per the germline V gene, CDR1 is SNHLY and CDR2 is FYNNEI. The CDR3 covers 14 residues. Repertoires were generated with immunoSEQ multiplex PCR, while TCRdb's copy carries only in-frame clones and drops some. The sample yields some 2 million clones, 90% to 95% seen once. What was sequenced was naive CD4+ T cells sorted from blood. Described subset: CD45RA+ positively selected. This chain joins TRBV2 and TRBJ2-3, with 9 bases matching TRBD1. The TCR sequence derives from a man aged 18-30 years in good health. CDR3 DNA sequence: TGTGCCACCGGGGGACAGGGACTGACAGATACGCAGTATTTT. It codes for CATGGQGLTDTQYF.